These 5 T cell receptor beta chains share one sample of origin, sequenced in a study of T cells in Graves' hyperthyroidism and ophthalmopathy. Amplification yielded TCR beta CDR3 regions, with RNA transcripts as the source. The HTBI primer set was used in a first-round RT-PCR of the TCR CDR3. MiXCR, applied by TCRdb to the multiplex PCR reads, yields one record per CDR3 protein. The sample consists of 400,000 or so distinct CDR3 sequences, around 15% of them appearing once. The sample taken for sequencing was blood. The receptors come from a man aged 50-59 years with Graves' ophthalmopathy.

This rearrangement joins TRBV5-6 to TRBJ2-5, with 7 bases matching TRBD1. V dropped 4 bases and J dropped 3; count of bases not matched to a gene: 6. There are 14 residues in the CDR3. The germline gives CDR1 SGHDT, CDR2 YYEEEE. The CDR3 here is CASSADRKEETQYF. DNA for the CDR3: TGTGCCAGCAGCGCGGACAGGAAAGAAGAGACCCAGTACTTC.

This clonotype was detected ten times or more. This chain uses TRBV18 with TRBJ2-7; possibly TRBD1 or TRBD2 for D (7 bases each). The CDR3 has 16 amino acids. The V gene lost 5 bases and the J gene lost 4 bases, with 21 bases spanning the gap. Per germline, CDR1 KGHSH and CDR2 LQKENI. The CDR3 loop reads CASSTGHTGGQYEQYF. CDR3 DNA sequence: TGTGCCAGCTCAACTGGGCATACGGGGGGACAGTACGAGCAGTACTTC. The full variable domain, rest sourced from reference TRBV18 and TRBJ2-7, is NAGVMQNPRHLVRRRGQEARLRCSPMKGHSHVYWYRQLPEEGLKFMVYLQKENIIDESGMPKERFSAEFPKEGPSILRIQQVVRGDSAAYFCASSTGHTGGQYEQYFGPGTRLTVT.

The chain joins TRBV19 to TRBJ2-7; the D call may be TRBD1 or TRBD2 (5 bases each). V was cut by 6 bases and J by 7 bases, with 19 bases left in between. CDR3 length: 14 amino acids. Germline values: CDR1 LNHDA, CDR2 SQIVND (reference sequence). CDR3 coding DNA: TGTGCCAGTAGGATGACCGGGACCCGTGGTGAGCAGTACTTC. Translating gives CASRMTGTRGEQYF. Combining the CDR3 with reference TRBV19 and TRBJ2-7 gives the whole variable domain DGGITQSPKYLFRKEGQNVTLSCEQNLNHDAMYWYRQDPGQGLRLIYYSQIVNDFQKGDIAEGYSVSREKKESFPLTVTSAQKNPTAFYLCASRMTGTRGEQYFGPGTRLTVT.

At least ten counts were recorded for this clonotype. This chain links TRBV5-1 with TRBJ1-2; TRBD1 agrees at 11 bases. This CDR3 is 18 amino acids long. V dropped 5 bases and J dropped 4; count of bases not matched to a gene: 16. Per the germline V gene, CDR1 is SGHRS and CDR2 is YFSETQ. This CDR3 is CASRTWGQGGRVSYGYTF. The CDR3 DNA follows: TGCGCCAGCAGAACGTGGGGACAGGGGGGTAGAGTGAGCTATGGCTACACCTTC.

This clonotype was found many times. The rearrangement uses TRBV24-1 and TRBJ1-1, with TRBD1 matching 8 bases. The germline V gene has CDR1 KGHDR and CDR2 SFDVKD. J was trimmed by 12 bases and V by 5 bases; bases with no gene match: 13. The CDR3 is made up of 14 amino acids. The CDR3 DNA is TGTGCCACCAGTGCCTACGGTGGGGGACAGGAAACTTTCTTT. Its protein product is CATSAYGGGQETFF.